Below are 2 T cell receptor beta chains sequenced from a single sample in a study of CD8 T cells in Susac syndrome. The RNA, about 0.45 to 1 ug, was put through reverse transcription using random hexamers. TCRdb fed the immunoSEQ multiplex PCR reads into MiXCR, producing one record per CDR3 protein. In the table there are some 150,000 distinct CDR3 sequences, approximately 94% of which are singletons. The specimen was CD4+ T cells from PBMCs. These receptors originate from a human donor with Susac syndrome.

The chain employs TRBV20-1 and TRBJ2-3, with D perhaps TRBD1 (6 bases). The germline CDR1 and CDR2 sequences are DFQATT and SNEGSKA (reference sequence). V lost 7 bases and J 3 bases, leaving 14 bases between the germline ends. The CDR3 covers 13 residues. CDR3 sequence: CSVFQGWTDTQYF. As DNA, the CDR3 is TGCAGTGTGTTCCAGGGGTGGACAGATACGCAGTATTTT.

The chain is built from TRBV9 and TRBJ2-3; 12 positions agree with TRBD2. V trimming: 3 bases; J trimming: 3 bases; junction bases outside the gene matches: 5. The CDR3 contains 16 residues. Germline V lookup: CDR1 SGDLS, CDR2 YYNGEE. The DNA of the CDR3 is TGTGCCAGCAGCGCTAAGACTAGCGGGAGAACAGATACGCAGTATTTT. Protein sequence: CASSAKTSGRTDTQYF.